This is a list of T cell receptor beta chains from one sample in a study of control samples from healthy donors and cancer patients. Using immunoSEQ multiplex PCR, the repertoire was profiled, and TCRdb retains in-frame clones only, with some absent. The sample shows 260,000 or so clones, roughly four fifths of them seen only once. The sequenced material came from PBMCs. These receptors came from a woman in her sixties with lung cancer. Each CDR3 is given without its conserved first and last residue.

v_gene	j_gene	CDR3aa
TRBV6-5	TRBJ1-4	ASARGTTNEKLF
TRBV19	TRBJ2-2	ASSGQGYTGELF
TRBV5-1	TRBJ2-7	ASSLVSASDFEQY
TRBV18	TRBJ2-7	ASSPSGGGDGEQY
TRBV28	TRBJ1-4	ASSSLVLPNEKLF
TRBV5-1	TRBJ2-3	ASSLGGKAIDTQY
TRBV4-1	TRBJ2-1	ASSQVVAGAYNEQF
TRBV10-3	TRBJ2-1	AISDSTSGGGNEQF
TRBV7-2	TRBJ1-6	ASSFRTGGNSPLH
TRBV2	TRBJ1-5	ASSEASGFQPQH
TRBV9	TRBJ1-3	ASSGSMGDRAGNTIY
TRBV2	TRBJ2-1	ASRGYDEQF
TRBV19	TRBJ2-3	ASSISPSGSADTQY
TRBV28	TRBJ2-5	ASSLIEETQY
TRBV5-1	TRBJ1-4	ASSWGTGGGEKLF
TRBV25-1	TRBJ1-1	ASSTHSRVVGTEAF
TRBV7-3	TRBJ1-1	ASSSGAYTEAF
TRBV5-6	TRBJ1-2	ASSSPGGGGYT
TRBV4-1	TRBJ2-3	ASSQVLASGFLHSSTDTQY
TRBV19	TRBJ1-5	ASSKNPRGGDQPQH
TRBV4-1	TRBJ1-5	ASSQVVAQYQPQH
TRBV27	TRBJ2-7	ASRLAGGHEQY
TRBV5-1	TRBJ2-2	ASSLAGGDTGELF
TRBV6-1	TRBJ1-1	ASSEPLGRGVGAF
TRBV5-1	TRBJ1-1	ASSGGPGALNTEAF
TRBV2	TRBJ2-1	ASSYSDNEQF
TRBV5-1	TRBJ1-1	ASSSTGRGTEAF
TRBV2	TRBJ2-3	ASRVRGTDTQY
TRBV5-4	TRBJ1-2	ASSLDRGSNYGYT
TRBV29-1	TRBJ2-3	SVVWRRLGDTQY
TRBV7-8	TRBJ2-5	ASSSSQGRGETQY
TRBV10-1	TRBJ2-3	ASSLARPTDTQY
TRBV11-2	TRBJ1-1	ASSPRSSRADTEAF
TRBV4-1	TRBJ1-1	ASSRNSRGRGAF
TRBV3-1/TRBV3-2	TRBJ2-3	ASSPRLSGGADTQY
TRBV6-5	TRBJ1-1	ASSYEGRPEAF
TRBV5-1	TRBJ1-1	ASSYDRPNTEAF
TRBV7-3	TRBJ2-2	ASSLLPTSRAGELF
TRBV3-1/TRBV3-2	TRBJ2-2	ASGPTWLNTGELF
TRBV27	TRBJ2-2	ASTPSSRHFSTGELF
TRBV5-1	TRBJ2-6	ASSLVAGGVSGANVLT
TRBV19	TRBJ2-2	ASSGGENTGELF
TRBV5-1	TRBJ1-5	ASSLAGEQPQH